Given below is one T cell receptor (beta chain) in context. The data belong to a study of blood T cell repertoires in COVID-19. Authors' processing steps: Reference gene primer amplification gave estimated nucleated cell counts. Sequencing used immunoSEQ multiplex PCR; TCRdb keeps in-frame clones, though not all of them. Clonal size and the V and J genes are those of that table, whereas D and trimming came from the DNA. Found here are 95,000 to 110,000 clones, around 88% of them singletons; the top ten hold around 6.5%. Germline V lookup: CDR1 KGHSH, CDR2 LQKENI. The CDR3 sequence is 15 residues long. V gave up 2 bases and J gave up 8 bases, with 15 bases separating them.

The sequence derives from a man aged 50-60 years with active or convalescent COVID-19. The sequencing sample was made of peripheral blood. The chain uses TRBV18 and TRBJ1-4; D not certain. The CDR3 region has the DNA TGTGCCAGCTCACCAACTCCGGGGTCGGGGGAAAAACTGTTTTTT. Amino acid sequence: CASSPTPGSGEKLFF. The whole variable domain, remainder taken from reference TRBV18 and TRBJ1-4, is NAGVMQNPRHLVRRRGQEARLRCSPMKGHSHVYWYRQLPEEGLKFMVYLQKENIIDESGMPKERFSAEFPKEGPSILRIQQVVRGDSAAYFCASSPTPGSGEKLFFGSGTQLSVL.